This T cell receptor (beta chain) emerged from a study of CD8+ T cells in alopecia areata (dated by TCRdb to 2017 to 2018). A note on the overall study: The study used high-throughput TCRbeta sequencing to examine T cell clonal expansion in alopecia areata, in both the C3H/HeJ mouse model and human patients. Scalp tissue and sorted CD4+ and CD8+ peripheral blood T cells from patchy and totalis/universalis alopecia areata patients and from healthy controls were covered by human TCRbeta sequencing. Scalp clonality was compared across normal scalp (n=4), patchy alopecia areata scalp (n=8), and alopecia totalis/universalis scalp (n=8). The RNA source kit depended on sample type: the PAXgene miRNA kit for fixed scalp, the miRNeasy kit for PBMCs, and the RNeasy kit for mouse skin. TCRbeta CDR3 regions were amplified by immunoSEQ multiplex PCR with 35 Vbeta forward and 13 Jbeta reverse primers. Broad study findings and their caveats: Compared with normal scalp, lesional scalp had higher clonality and more expanded CD8+ clones, particularly in alopecia totalis/universalis, a pattern that suggests antigenic drive. Resident alphabeta T cells in normal human skin are also sequenced, complicating scalp TCR repertoire analysis, unlike mouse skin dominated by gammadelta T cells. Compared with mice, TCR sequences shared between patients were less clear, possibly partly because of HLA diversity across the patient population.

As concerns this clone: There is no known antigen for this receptor. No base quality information exists; no much larger clone differs at one position.

Libraries were prepared through the immunoSEQ multiplex PCR assay. RNA was extracted from all samples and reverse transcribed into cDNA as template for TCR sequencing. First-strand cDNA was synthesized with SuperScript III using a 2:1 mix of oligo-dT and random hexamers. Amplification bias was assessed with a synthetic immune receptor repertoire, and residual bias was removed computationally. Under the source paper's analysis protocol: Raw reads were preprocessed for error removal, and CDR3 was defined according to IMGT conventions as running from the conserved cysteine to phenylalanine. Clonality was calculated as 1 minus Shannon entropy normalized by log2 of the number of productive unique TCRs. Whether each scalp clone was CD4 or CD8 was inferred by checking scalp TCRbeta sequences against the CD4 and CD8 repertoires from sorted blood. The table was pulled from immuneACCESS by TCRdb, which kept in-frame rearrangements only. Such tables lose some clones; where checked, under half of the loss comes from unresolved V genes, and the rest has no known cause. That table is the source of V, J and clone size, and D and trimming were worked out from the DNA. The sample yields over 150,000 clones; roughly three fifths were counted once. The ten largest clones add up to nearly 5% of the sample.

PBMCs were isolated by density centrifugation and stained for CD3, CD4 and CD8, after which CD4+ and CD8+ T cells were sorted on a FACSAria. Scalp biopsies and blood samples were obtained from unaffected controls. The source is a human donor in good health. Sequencing was carried out using CD8+ T cells sorted from blood.

In nucleotide form, the sequence is TGTGCCAGCAGCTTAGCGGACCTGAAGGGGGGTGGCTACACCTTC. Protein translation: CASSLADLKGGGYTF. The V and J segments used are TRBV7-9 and TRBJ1-2, with a tentative D gene TRBD1 over 6 matching bases. CDR3 length: 15 amino acids, cysteine to phenylalanine. The CDR3 DNA has 45 bases and is translated from base 1. The germline V gene (reference sequence) sets CDR1 to SEHNR and CDR2 to FQNEAQ. V is shortened by 0 bases, J by 7 bases, and the region joining them spans 15 bases.